These 19 T cell receptor beta chains share one sample of origin, sequenced in a study of cytomegalovirus exposure and HLA in healthy donors. PCR used 60 Vbeta primers and 13 Jbeta primers. The data were produced by immunoSEQ multiplex PCR, yet TCRdb's version contains in-frame clones alone and is incomplete. The table lists 110,000 to 150,000 clones, 72% of them singletons. Source material: PBMCs. The receptors originated from a man between 40 and 49 years old in good health and CMV-seronegative.

The chain joins TRBV10-2 to TRBJ2-7; D not resolved. Trimming stripped 8 bases from V and 0 bases from J, with 5 bases between. CDR1 and CDR2 from the germline V gene are WSHSY and SAAADI. The CDR3 consists of 11 residues. DNA for the CDR3: TGCGCCAGCGTGGCCTCCTACGAGCAGTACTTC. It yields the protein CASVASYEQYF.

V and J are TRBV19 and TRBJ2-2; D might be TRBD1 (5 bases). The ends were cut back, 4 bases at V and 0 bases at J, with 15 bases in the middle. The CDR3 sequence is 17 residues long. Germline V gene lookup returns CDR1 LNHDA and CDR2 SQIVND (reference sequence). CDR3 nucleotides: TGTGCCAGTAGTACCCCCCCACAGGATACGAACACCGGGGAGCTGTTTTTT. It translates to CASSTPPQDTNTGELFF.

The chain links TRBV4-3 to TRBJ2-5; 7 bases are shared with TRBD2. The J call may be incorrect, as the DNA end agrees better with TRBJ2-7. From germline, CDR1 is LGHNA and CDR2 YSLEER. The CDR3 extends over 14 amino acids. Here the CDR3 reads CASSQDLGRDEQYF. CDR3 sequence (DNA): TGCGCCAGCAGCCAAGATTTGGGGAGGGACGAGCAGTACTTC.

The rearrangement joins TRBV28 to TRBJ2-3, with 8 bases lining up with TRBD2. Trimming removed 5 bases from V and 3 bases from J; junction bases left unmatched: 10. CDR3 length: 16 residues. Per the germline V gene, CDR1 is MDHEN and CDR2 is SYDVKM. This CDR3 reads CASSPPIGGRTDTQYF. The CDR3 coding sequence is TGTGCCAGCAGTCCCCCAATCGGCGGGAGGACAGATACGCAGTATTTT.

Worth noting for this clone: At one end the junction does not follow the germline gene, possibly because of a read error. This chain links TRBV6-1 with TRBJ1-1; D remains unclear. The V gene's germline CDR1 is MNHNS and CDR2 SASEGT. The CDR3 extends over 14 amino acids. CDR3 residues: CASSEMVPNSEAFF. In DNA, the CDR3 is TGTGCCAGCAGTGAAATGGTACCTAACAGTGAAGCTTTCTTT.

This clone showed up just a few times. The chain carries TRBV6-5 and TRBJ2-3; D ambiguous. Trimming removed 6 bases from V and 3 bases from J, with 13 bases in between. The germline V gene encodes CDR1 MNHEY and CDR2 SVGAGI. The CDR3 has 14 residues. For the CDR3, the DNA is TGTGCCAGCAGAGGCCGAGGATTTACAGATACGCAGTATTTT. This sequence encodes CASRGRGFTDTQYF.

The rearrangement uses TRBV5-4 and TRBJ1-1; 7 bases match TRBD1. There are 17 residues in the CDR3. Trimming cost V 4 bases and J 2 bases; bases outside gene matches: 14. Looked up from germline, CDR1 is SGHNT and CDR2 is YYREEE (reference sequence). CDR3 sequence reads: CASSPRTGLTPNTEAFF. The CDR3 region has the DNA TGTGCCAGCAGCCCGAGGACAGGACTTACCCCTAACACTGAAGCTTTCTTT.

This chain uses TRBV6-1 with TRBJ1-1; 9 bases align to TRBD1. Germline CDR1 reads MNHNS; CDR2 reads SASEGT. There are 14 residues in the CDR3. The V gene end was trimmed by 5 bases and the J gene end by 6 bases; junction bases not matched to a gene: 7. The CDR3 loop is CASSLTGGRAEAFF. The CDR3 DNA reads as TGTGCCAGCAGTTTAACAGGGGGCCGAGCTGAAGCTTTCTTT.

The chain is built from TRBV7-9 and TRBJ1-3, with D unclear. The germline V and J ends were trimmed by 10 bases and 1 base, with 5 bases remaining between them. The CDR3 has 11 amino acids. Germline-derived CDR1 and CDR2 are SEHNR and FQNEAQ (reference sequence). The CDR3: CATPSGNTIYF. The CDR3 DNA reads as TGTGCCACCCCATCTGGAAACACCATATATTTT.

The CDR3 DNA reads as TGTGCCAGCAGCCTCACTAGCGGGGGGGCTGTCGGGGAGCTGTTTTTT. Translating it yields CASSLTSGGAVGELFF. The rearrangement uses TRBV5-8 and TRBJ2-2, with 13 positions matching TRBD2. Trimming took 4 bases from V and 7 from J; bases not matched to a gene: 7. The V gene's germline CDR1 is SGHTS and CDR2 YDEGEE. This CDR3 spans 16 amino acids.

The rearrangement links TRBV2 to TRBJ2-7; 8 bases line up with TRBD2. This CDR3 spans 15 amino acids. Germline-derived CDR1 and CDR2 are SNHLY and FYNNEI. Trimming cost V 8 bases and J 7 bases; bases outside gene matches: 16. The CDR3 here is CASAFRLAGSREQYF. The DNA for the CDR3 is TGTGCCAGCGCATTTCGGCTAGCGGGTTCTCGGGAGCAGTACTTC. The complete variable domain, with remaining parts taken from reference TRBV2 and TRBJ2-7, reads EPEVTQTPSHQVTQMGQEVILRCVPISNHLYFYWYRQILGQKVEFLVSFYNNEISEKSEIFDDQFSVERPDGSNFTLKIRSTKLEDSAMYFCASAFRLAGSREQYFGPGTRLTVT.

The chain employs TRBV5-6 and TRBJ1-2, with no clear D. This CDR3 is 14 amino acids long. CDR1 SGHDT and CDR2 YYEEEE come from the germline V gene. V was shortened by 1 base and J by 2 bases, with 9 bases between the two germline ends. In DNA form, the CDR3 reads TGTGCCAGCAGCTTGCCCCGCAGGAACTATGGCTACACCTTC. Protein sequence: CASSLPRRNYGYTF.

V gene TRBV7-6 combines with J gene TRBJ1-4; no definite D call. Germline V gene data show CDR1 as SGHVS and CDR2 as FNYEAQ. This CDR3 contains 13 residues. V shed 8 bases and J shed 3 bases, with 10 bases lying between them. CDR3 sequence: CASGGSANEKLFF. For the CDR3, the DNA is TGTGCCAGCGGAGGGTCTGCTAATGAAAAACTGTTTTTT. The complete variable domain, with remaining parts taken from reference TRBV7-6 and TRBJ1-4, reads GAGVSQSPRYKVTKRGQDVALRCDPISGHVSLYWYRQALGQGPEFLTYFNYEAQQDKSGLPNDRFSAERPEGSISTLTIQRTEQRDSAMYRCASGGSANEKLFFGSGTQLSVL.

The gene calls are TRBV10-1 and TRBJ2-1; 8 bases are shared with TRBD1. CDR1 WNHNN and CDR2 SYGVQD come from the germline V gene (reference sequence). This CDR3 spans 16 amino acids. J lost 9 bases, V lost 3 bases, and 13 bases had no gene match. The CDR3 DNA reads as TGCGCCAGCAGTGAAATGGGTCAGGGGGCATTTAGTGAGCAGTTCTTC. Its translation is CASSEMGQGAFSEQFF.

The chain combines TRBV5-1 with TRBJ1-1, with 12 bases that match TRBD1. The CDR3 is 16 amino acids. The V gene end was trimmed by 4 bases and the J gene end by 0 bases; junction bases not matched to a gene: 4. Per the germline V gene, CDR1 is SGHRS and CDR2 is YFSETQ. The CDR3 loop is CASSTGTGGMNTEAFF. The CDR3 nucleotides are TGCGCCAGCAGCACCGGGACAGGGGGCATGAACACTGAAGCTTTCTTT.

This rearrangement joins TRBV6-5 to TRBJ2-1; 13 bases match TRBD2. The V and J ends lost 6 bases and 9 bases, in that order; junction bases with no gene match: 8. CDR1 is MNHEY and CDR2 is SVGAGI in the germline V gene. The CDR3 runs 15 residues. The CDR3 spells CASRTGTSGKVEQFF. CDR3 coding DNA: TGTGCCAGCAGGACCGGGACTAGCGGGAAGGTTGAGCAGTTCTTC.

This clone was found once. The chain is built from TRBV5-6 and TRBJ2-3, with TRBD1 as a possible D gene (7 bases). With 0 bases removed from V and 0 bases from J, the gap between germline ends came to 8 bases. The CDR3 is 15 residues long. Germline V gene sequence: CDR1 SGHDT, CDR2 YYEEEE. The CDR3 region is CASSLAGGSTDTQYF. Written as DNA, the CDR3 is TGTGCCAGCAGCTTGGCAGGGGGGAGCACAGATACGCAGTATTTT.

The V gene is TRBV14, the J gene TRBJ2-6; no clear D. CDR3 length: 18 residues. The ends were cut back, 0 bases at V and 8 bases at J, with 20 bases in the middle. CDR1 and CDR2 from the germline V gene are SGHDN and FVKESK. For the CDR3, the DNA is TGTGCCAGCAGCCAAGATAGCCCTGTAGGTCCTGGCCCCAACGTCCTGACTTTC. Translated: CASSQDSPVGPGPNVLTF.

This sequence joins TRBV6-1 and TRBJ1-6, with D perhaps matching TRBD1 (6 bases). This CDR3 spans 17 amino acids. Deletions cut 4 bases from V and 8 bases from J, with 21 bases between. The V gene's germline CDR1 is MNHNS and CDR2 SASEGT. CDR3 DNA: TGTGCCAGCAGTGCGCCTACAGGGACCCCCATCCATTCACCCCTCCACTTT. Amino acid sequence: CASSAPTGTPIHSPLHF.